These T cell receptor beta chains were read from a single sample in a study of T cell responses to AZD1222 COVID-19 vaccine. Method: immunoSEQ multiplex PCR; TCRdb's copy keeps in-frame clones and lacks some. The sample comprises more than 100,000 clones, 85% to 90% of which are singletons, and 7% to 8.5% rests with the top ten. The material was peripheral blood, obtained on day 0 of AZD1222 vaccination. These receptors were collected from an adult in good health. Each CDR3 is given with its conserved first and last residue. A D gene is named only where the DNA matches it firmly. For some rows the clone size is stated as once, few or many, or as a class when expanded; others skip it.

d_gene,abundance,v_gene,j_gene,CDR3aa,CDR3nt
.,.,TRBV2,TRBJ2-1,CASNPGVGVDEQFF,TGTGCCAGCAATCCCGGGGTAGGCGTCGATGAGCAGTTCTTC
TRBD2,.,TRBV5-4,TRBJ2-1,CASSHTSGTYNEQFF,TGTGCCAGCAGCCATACTAGCGGAACCTACAATGAGCAGTTCTTC
TRBD1,.,TRBV27,TRBJ2-3,CASSSPRQGINTDTQYF,TGTGCCAGCAGTTCCCCGCGACAGGGAATAAACACAGATACGCAGTATTTT
.,few,TRBV19,TRBJ2-6,CASSIEVSGANVLTF,TGTGCCAGTAGTATCGAGGTCTCTGGGGCCAACGTCCTGACTTTC
TRBD1,.,TRBV5-1,TRBJ1-1,CASRTGGGTEAFF,TGCGCCAGCCGCACAGGGGGCGGCACTGAAGCTTTCTTT
.,.,TRBV3-1/TRBV3-2,TRBJ1-5,CASSSYNPWHHQPQHF,TGTGCCAGCAGCAGTTATAATCCTTGGCATCATCAGCCCCAGCATTTT
.,.,TRBV5-4,TRBJ2-6,CASSFSGANVLTF,TGTGCCAGCAGCTTCTCTGGGGCCAACGTCCTGACTTTC
.,.,TRBV3-1/TRBV3-2,TRBJ1-1,CASSRIQGRGAFF,TGTGCCAGCAGCCGAATACAGGGTAGGGGAGCTTTCTTT
.,.,TRBV19,TRBJ2-7,CASSIGEGKQYF,TGTGCCAGTAGTATAGGTGAAGGCAAGCAGTACTTC
TRBD1,once,TRBV28,TRBJ1-2,CASSRRPGQAPRGYTF,TGTGCCAGCAGCCGACGTCCGGGACAGGCTCCGAGGGGCTACACCTTC
.,.,TRBV4-1,TRBJ1-1,CASSQGWMNTEAFF,TGCGCCAGCAGCCAGGGATGGATGAACACTGAAGCTTTCTTT
TRBD1,.,TRBV19,TRBJ2-3,CASSHQGVTDTQYF,TGTGCCAGTAGCCATCAGGGGGTCACAGATACGCAGTATTTT
.,.,TRBV7-8,TRBJ1-2,CASSLATGPYYGYTF,TGTGCCAGCAGCTTAGCGACAGGCCCCTACTATGGCTACACCTTC
TRBD1,.,TRBV28,TRBJ2-5,CASSLAGGLETQYF,TGTGCCAGCAGTTTAGCAGGGGGCTTAGAGACCCAGTACTTC
TRBD1,.,TRBV5-4,TRBJ2-5,CASSLGGGQGQETQYF,TGTGCCAGCAGCTTGGGAGGCGGACAGGGGCAAGAGACCCAGTACTTC
.,.,TRBV27,TRBJ2-3,CASERTTDTQYF,TGTGCCAGCGAGAGGACCACAGATACGCAGTATTTT
TRBD1,.,TRBV7-9,TRBJ1-6,CASSQQDRAGSYNSPLHF,TGTGCCAGCAGCCAGCAGGACAGGGCGGGCTCCTATAATTCACCCCTCCACTTT
TRBD1,.,TRBV6-5,TRBJ1-2,CASKAGQGGYTF,TGTGCCAGCAAGGCGGGACAGGGTGGCTACACCTTC
.,.,TRBV5-1,TRBJ1-1,CASSQGHQNTEAFF,TGCGCCAGCAGCCAGGGACATCAGAACACTGAAGCTTTCTTT
.,.,TRBV19,TRBJ2-3,CASSIGSTDTQYF,TGTGCCAGTAGTATAGGGAGCACAGATACGCAGTATTTT
TRBD1,.,TRBV2,TRBJ1-6,CASRADRVRRSYNSPLHF,TGTGCCAGCAGGGCGGACAGGGTCAGAAGATCCTATAATTCACCCCTCCACTTT
TRBD1,.,TRBV7-8,TRBJ2-5,CASSFKPQGARDTQYF,TGTGCCAGCAGCTTCAAGCCTCAGGGGGCAAGAGACACCCAGTACTTC